The 10 T cell receptor beta chains in this list originate from one sample, sequenced in a study of cytomegalovirus exposure and HLA in healthy donors. Vbeta (60) and Jbeta (13) primers were used in the PCR. The table came from immunoSEQ multiplex PCR; TCRdb's copy has only in-frame clones and leaves some out. This table holds 85,000 to 100,000 clones, 79% found once. Material for sequencing was PBMCs. Receptors originate from a male donor in good health and CMV-seropositive.

The chain couples TRBV5-4 to TRBJ1-4, with D tentatively TRBD1 (6 bases). V was pared by 2 bases and J by 7 bases, with 12 bases between. This CDR3 is built from 14 residues. Germline V lookup: CDR1 SGHNT, CDR2 YYREEE (reference sequence). The CDR3 here is CASSLQGPGEKLFF. CDR3 coding DNA: TGTGCCAGCAGCTTACAGGGACCGGGTGAAAAACTGTTTTTT.

The rearrangement joins TRBV10-1 to TRBJ1-1; TRBD1 matches at 7 bases. CDR1 and CDR2 from the germline V gene are WNHNN and SYGVQD (reference sequence). The CDR3 has 14 residues. The J segment lost 1 base and the V segment lost 4 bases, leaving 3 bases of the junction unmatched. CDR3 in amino acids: CASSGAGGNTEAFF. Here the CDR3 DNA reads TGCGCCAGCAGTGGGGCAGGGGGGAACACTGAAGCTTTCTTT.

The chain has TRBV5-1 and TRBJ2-1; TRBD2 matches 11 bases. V lost 0 bases, J lost 0 bases, and 5 bases stayed unmatched. This CDR3 has 18 residues. The germline CDR1 and CDR2 sequences are SGHRS and YFSETQ. In nucleotides, the CDR3 is TGCGCCAGCAGCTTGGTACCTAGCGGGGGGTTCTCCTACAATGAGCAGTTCTTC. It specifies CASSLVPSGGFSYNEQFF.

The chain employs TRBV6-5 and TRBJ2-7; 7 nucleotides agree with TRBD1. V shed 5 bases and J 3 bases; nucleotides not matched to a gene: 10. CDR3 length equals 15 residues. Looked up from germline, CDR1 is MNHEY and CDR2 is SVGAGI. CDR3 sequence reads: CASSMDRKGHYEQYF. CDR3 sequence (DNA): TGTGCCAGCAGTATGGACAGGAAGGGGCACTACGAGCAGTACTTC.

V is TRBV10-3 and J is TRBJ1-2; 9 bases fit TRBD1. The CDR3 runs to 14 residues. V trimming: 10 bases; J trimming: 4 bases; junction bases outside the gene matches: 10. Germline V gives CDR1 ENHRY, CDR2 SYGVKD. CDR3 in DNA: TGTGCCAGCTCACAGGGGGCTGTTAGCTATGGCTACACCTTC. Amino acids: CASSQGAVSYGYTF.

This clone was detected once. In nucleotides, the CDR3 is TGCGCCAGCAGCTGGAAGGGAGGGGATCAGCCCCAGCATTTT. Protein sequence: CASSWKGGDQPQHF. The chain employs TRBV5-1 and TRBJ1-5; D might be TRBD1 (5 bases). V gave up 3 bases and J gave up 5 bases, with 12 bases separating them. The CDR3 totals 14 residues. Germline V CDR1 and CDR2: SGHRS, YFSETQ.

V is TRBV5-1 and J is TRBJ2-2, with D maybe TRBD2 (5 bases). There are 15 residues in the CDR3. The V gene's germline CDR1 is SGHRS and CDR2 YFSETQ. V lost 4 bases and J 4 bases, leaving 14 bases between the germline ends. In DNA, the CDR3 is TGCGCCAGCAGCCATGTCCGGGATTCCACCGGGGAGCTGTTTTTT. This gives the protein CASSHVRDSTGELFF. The complete variable domain, with remaining parts taken from reference TRBV5-1 and TRBJ2-2, reads KAGVTQTPRYLIKTRGQQVTLSCSPISGHRSVSWYQQTPGQGLQFLFEYFSETQRNKGNFPGRFSGRQFSNSRSEMNVSTLELGDSALYLCASSHVRDSTGELFFGEGSRLTVL.

This sequence joins TRBV2 and TRBJ1-1; TRBD1 matches at 8 bases. Germline loops: CDR1 SNHLY, CDR2 FYNNEI. Trimming took 6 bases from V and 1 from J; bases not matched to a gene: 7. The CDR3 runs to 15 residues. The CDR3 DNA reads TGTGCCAGCAGCACCGCGACAGGGGCGAACACTGAAGCTTTCTTT. Translating it yields CASSTATGANTEAFF.

The rearrangement uses TRBV25-1 and TRBJ2-5; 10 nucleotides line up with TRBD2. The CDR3 totals 15 residues. Per the germline V gene, CDR1 is MGHDK and CDR2 is SYGVNS. V gave up 6 bases and J gave up 5 bases; unmatched junction bases: 9. CDR3 DNA sequence: TGTGCCAGCAGCCTTGCAGCGGGGGGGCACGAGACCCAGTACTTC. Its translation: CASSLAAGGHETQYF.

The V and J genes are TRBV5-4 and TRBJ2-3, with TRBD2 matching 10 bases. From germline, CDR1 is SGHNT and CDR2 YYREEE (reference sequence). CDR3 length: 14 amino acids. Germline trimming cut 3 bases from V and 7 bases from J; bases unmatched to any gene: 5. CDR3 DNA sequence: TGTGCCAGCAGCTCACCGACTAGCGGGTATACGCAGTATTTT. Amino acid sequence: CASSSPTSGYTQYF.